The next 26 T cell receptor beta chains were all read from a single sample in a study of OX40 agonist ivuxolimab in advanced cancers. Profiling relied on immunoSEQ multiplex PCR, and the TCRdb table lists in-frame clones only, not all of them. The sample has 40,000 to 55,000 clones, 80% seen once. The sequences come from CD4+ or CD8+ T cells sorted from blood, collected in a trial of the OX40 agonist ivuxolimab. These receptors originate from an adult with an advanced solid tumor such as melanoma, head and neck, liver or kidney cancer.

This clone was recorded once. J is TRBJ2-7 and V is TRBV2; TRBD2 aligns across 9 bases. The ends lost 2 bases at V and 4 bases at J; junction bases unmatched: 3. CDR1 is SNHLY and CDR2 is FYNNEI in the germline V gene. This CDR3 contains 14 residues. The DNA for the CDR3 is TGTGCCAGCAGTGAAAGTAGCGGGAGTTACGAGCAGTACTTC. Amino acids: CASSESSGSYEQYF.

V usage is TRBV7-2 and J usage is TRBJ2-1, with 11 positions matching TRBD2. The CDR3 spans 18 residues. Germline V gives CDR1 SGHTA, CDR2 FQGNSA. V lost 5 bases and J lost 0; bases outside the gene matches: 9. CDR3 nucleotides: TGTGCCAGCAGCCGAGACCTAGCGGGAGGTAGCTCCTACAATGAGCAGTTCTTC. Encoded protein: CASSRDLAGGSSYNEQFF.

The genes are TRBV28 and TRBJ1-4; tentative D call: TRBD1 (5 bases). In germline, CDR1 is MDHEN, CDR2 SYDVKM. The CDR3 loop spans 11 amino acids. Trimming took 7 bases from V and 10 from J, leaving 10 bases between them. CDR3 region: CASTSGVKLFF. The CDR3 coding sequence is TGTGCCAGCACCTCGGGGGTAAAACTGTTTTTT.

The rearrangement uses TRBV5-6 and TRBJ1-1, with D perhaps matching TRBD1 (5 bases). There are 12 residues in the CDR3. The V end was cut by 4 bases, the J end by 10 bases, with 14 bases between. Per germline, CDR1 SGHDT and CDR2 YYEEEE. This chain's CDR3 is CASSVWGGRAFF. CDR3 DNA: TGTGCCAGCAGCGTGTGGGGGGGACGAGCTTTCTTT.

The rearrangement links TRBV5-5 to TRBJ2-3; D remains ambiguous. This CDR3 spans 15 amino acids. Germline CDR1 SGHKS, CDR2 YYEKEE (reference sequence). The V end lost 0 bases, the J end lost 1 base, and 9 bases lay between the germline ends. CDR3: CASSLVAVRTDTQYF. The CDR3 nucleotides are TGTGCCAGCAGCTTGGTTGCAGTACGCACAGATACGCAGTATTTT.

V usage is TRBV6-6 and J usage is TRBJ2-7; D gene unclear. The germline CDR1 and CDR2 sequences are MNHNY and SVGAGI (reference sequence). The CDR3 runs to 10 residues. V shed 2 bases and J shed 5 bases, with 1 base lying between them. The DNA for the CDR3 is TGTGCCAGCAGTTACAACGAGCAGTACTTC. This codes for CASSYNEQYF.

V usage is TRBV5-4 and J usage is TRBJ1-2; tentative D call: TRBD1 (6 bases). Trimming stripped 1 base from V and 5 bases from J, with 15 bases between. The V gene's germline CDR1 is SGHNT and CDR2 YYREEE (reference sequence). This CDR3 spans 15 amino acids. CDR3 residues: CASSLKQGQWYGYTF. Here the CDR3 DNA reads TGTGCCAGCAGCTTGAAACAGGGCCAATGGTATGGCTACACCTTC.

The CDR3 is CASSPRQGVTGELFF. CDR3 nucleotides: TGTGCCAGCTCACCAAGGCAGGGGGTCACCGGGGAGCTGTTTTTT. The V and J genes are TRBV18 and TRBJ2-2, with 7 positions matching TRBD1. The V gene end was trimmed by 2 bases and the J gene end by 4 bases; junction bases not matched to a gene: 4. Germline values: CDR1 KGHSH, CDR2 LQKENI. This CDR3 is 15 amino acids long.

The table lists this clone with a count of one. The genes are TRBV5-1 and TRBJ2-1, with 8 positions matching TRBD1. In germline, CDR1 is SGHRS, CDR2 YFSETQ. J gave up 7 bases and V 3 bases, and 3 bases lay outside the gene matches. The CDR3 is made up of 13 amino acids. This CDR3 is CASSWTGYNEQFF. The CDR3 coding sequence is TGCGCCAGCAGCTGGACAGGGTATAATGAGCAGTTCTTC.

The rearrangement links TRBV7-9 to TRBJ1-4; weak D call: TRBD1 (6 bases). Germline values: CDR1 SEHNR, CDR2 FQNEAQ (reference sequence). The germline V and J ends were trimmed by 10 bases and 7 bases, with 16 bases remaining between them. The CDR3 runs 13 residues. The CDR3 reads CAIQRGAGEKLFF. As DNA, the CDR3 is TGTGCCATCCAGAGGGGGGCCGGTGAAAAACTGTTTTTT.

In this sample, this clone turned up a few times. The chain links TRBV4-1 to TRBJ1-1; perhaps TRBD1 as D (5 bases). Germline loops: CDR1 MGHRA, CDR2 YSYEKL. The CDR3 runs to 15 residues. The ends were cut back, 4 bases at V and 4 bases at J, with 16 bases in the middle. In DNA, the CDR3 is TGCGCCAGCAGCCCCTTCCCGAGGGGTGCCACTGAAGCTTTCTTT. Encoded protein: CASSPFPRGATEAFF.

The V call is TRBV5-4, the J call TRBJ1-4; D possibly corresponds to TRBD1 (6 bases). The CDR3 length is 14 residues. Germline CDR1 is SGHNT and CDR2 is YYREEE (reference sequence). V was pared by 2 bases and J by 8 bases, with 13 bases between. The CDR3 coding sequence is TGTGCCAGCAGCTTAGAACAGGGTTGGGAAAAACTGTTTTTT. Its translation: CASSLEQGWEKLFF. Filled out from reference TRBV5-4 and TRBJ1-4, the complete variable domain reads ETGVTQSPTHLIKTRGQQVTLRCSSQSGHNTVSWYQQALGQGPQFIFQYYREEENGRGNFPPRFSGLQFPNYSSELNVNALELDDSALYLCASSLEQGWEKLFFGSGTQLSVL.

The CDR3 protein is CASSLSGGGNTIYF. The CDR3, as DNA: TGTGCCAGCAGCCTTTCAGGGGGCGGAAACACCATATATTTT. The chain combines TRBV5-4 with TRBJ1-3, with 8 bases lining up with TRBD1. Germline V gives CDR1 SGHNT, CDR2 YYREEE (reference sequence). V was clipped by 4 bases and J by 4 bases; unmatched bases: 4. The CDR3 extends over 14 amino acids.

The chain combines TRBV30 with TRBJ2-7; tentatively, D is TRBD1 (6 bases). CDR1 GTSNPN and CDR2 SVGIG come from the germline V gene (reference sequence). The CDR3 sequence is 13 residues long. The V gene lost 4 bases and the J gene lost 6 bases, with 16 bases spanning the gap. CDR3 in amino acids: CAWTIQGLSEQYF. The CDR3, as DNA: TGTGCCTGGACAATACAGGGTCTCTCCGAGCAGTACTTC.

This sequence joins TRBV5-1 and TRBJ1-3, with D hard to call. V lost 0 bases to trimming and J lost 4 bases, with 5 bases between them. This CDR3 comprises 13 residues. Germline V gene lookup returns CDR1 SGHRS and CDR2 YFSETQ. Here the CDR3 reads CASSLADGNTIYF. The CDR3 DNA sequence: TGCGCCAGCAGCTTGGCGGACGGAAACACCATATATTTT.

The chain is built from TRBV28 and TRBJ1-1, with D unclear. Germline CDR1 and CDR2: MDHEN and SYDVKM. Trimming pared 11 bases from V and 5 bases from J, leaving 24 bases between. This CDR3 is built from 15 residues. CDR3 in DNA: TGTGCCGGAACCCCAACGGGTCCCCCGAGGACTGAAGCTTTCTTT. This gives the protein CAGTPTGPPRTEAFF.

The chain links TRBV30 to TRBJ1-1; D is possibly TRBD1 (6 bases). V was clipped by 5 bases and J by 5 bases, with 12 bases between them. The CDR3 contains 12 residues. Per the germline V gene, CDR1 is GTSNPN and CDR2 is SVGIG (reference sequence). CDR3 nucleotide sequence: TGTGCCTGGGGAACAGGGAAAACTGAAGCTTTCTTT. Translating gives CAWGTGKTEAFF.

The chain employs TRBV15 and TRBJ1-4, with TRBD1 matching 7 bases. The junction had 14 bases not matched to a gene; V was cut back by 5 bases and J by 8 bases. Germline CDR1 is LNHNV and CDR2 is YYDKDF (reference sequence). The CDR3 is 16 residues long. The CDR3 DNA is TGTGCCACCAGCCAGGGGACAGCAACCCTAGGCGAAAAACTGTTTTTT. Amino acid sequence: CATSQGTATLGEKLFF.

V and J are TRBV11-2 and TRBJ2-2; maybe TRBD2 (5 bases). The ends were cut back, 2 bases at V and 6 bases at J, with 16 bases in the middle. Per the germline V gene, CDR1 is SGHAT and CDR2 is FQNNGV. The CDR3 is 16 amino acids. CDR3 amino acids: CASSLKASLSSGELFF. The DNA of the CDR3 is TGTGCCAGCAGCTTAAAGGCTAGCTTATCCTCCGGGGAGCTGTTTTTT. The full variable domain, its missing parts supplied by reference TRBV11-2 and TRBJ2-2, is EAGVAQSPRYKIIEKRQSVAFWCNPISGHATLYWYQQILGQGPKLLIQFQNNGVVDDSQLPKDRFSAERLKGVDSTLKIQPAKLEDSAVYLCASSLKASLSSGELFFGEGSRLTVL.

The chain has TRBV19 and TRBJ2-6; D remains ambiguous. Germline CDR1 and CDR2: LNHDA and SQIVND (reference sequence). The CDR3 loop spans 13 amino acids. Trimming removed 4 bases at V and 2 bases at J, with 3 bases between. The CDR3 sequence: CASSTTGANVLTF. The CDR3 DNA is TGTGCCAGTAGTACTACTGGGGCCAACGTCCTGACTTTC.

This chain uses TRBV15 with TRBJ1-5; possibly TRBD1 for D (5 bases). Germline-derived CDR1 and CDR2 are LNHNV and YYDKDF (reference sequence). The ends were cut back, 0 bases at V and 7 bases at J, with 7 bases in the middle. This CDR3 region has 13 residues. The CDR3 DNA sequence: TGTGCCACCAGCAGAGAAGGGGACCAGCCCCAGCATTTT. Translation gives CATSREGDQPQHF.

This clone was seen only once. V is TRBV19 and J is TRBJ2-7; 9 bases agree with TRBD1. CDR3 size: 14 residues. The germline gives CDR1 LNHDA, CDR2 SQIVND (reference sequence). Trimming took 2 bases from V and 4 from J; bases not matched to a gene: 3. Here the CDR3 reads CASSIPGQGYEQYF. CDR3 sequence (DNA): TGTGCCAGTAGTATACCCGGACAGGGGTACGAGCAGTACTTC.

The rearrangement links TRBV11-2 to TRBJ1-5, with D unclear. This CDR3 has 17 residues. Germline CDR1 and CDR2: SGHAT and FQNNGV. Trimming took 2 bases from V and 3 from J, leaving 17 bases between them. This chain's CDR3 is CASSLNRSHLTNQPQHF. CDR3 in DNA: TGTGCCAGCAGCTTAAACCGTTCCCATTTAACCAATCAGCCCCAGCATTTT.

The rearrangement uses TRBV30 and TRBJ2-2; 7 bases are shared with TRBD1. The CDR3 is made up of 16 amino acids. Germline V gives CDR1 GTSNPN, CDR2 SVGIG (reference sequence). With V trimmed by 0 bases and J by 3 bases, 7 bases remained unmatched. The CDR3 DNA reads TGTGCCTGGAGTGTACCCAGACAGGGCTACACCGGGGAGCTGTTTTTT. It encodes CAWSVPRQGYTGELFF.

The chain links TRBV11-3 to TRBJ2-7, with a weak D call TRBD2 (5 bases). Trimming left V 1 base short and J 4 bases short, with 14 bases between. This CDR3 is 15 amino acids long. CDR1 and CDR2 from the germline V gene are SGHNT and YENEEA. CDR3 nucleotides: TGTGCCAGCAGCTTAGGGGCGGGCGTCTTGTACGAGCAGTACTTC. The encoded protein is CASSLGAGVLYEQYF.

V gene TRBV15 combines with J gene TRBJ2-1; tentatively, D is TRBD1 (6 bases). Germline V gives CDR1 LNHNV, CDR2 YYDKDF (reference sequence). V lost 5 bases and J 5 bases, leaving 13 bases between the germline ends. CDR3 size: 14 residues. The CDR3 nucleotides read TGTGCCACCAGCCGGGACAAACCCGACAATGAGCAGTTCTTC. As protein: CATSRDKPDNEQFF.